What follows are 15 T cell receptor beta chains derived from one specimen sequenced in a study of long-term antiretroviral therapy in people with HIV. The libraries were made with immunoSEQ v3.0 at survey level. Assay used: immunoSEQ multiplex PCR; TCRdb lists only in-frame clones, some missing. The data contain 20,000 to 30,000 clones, more than 70% of them seen just once; the ten biggest clones take up under 6%. The sample in question was unsorted PBMCs, obtained 3 years after starting antiretroviral therapy. Receptors originate from a young man with HIV.

The sample holds one count of this clone. The chain uses TRBV20-1 and TRBJ2-5; D is unclear. Between the trimmed V and J ends, which lost 3 bases and 6 bases, there was a span of 8 bases. Germline V lookup: CDR1 DFQATT, CDR2 SNEGSKA (reference sequence). CDR3 length: 11 amino acids. The CDR3 DNA follows: TGCAGTGCTAGTGATAGAAAGACCCAGTACTTC. It is translated as CSASDRKTQYF.

This sequence joins TRBV14 and TRBJ2-1, with D perhaps TRBD1 or TRBD2 (5 bases each). The length of the CDR3 is 15 residues. From germline, CDR1 is SGHDN and CDR2 FVKESK. V dropped 0 bases and J dropped 8 bases, with 14 bases sitting between them. The CDR3 loop reads CASSQEVWDEDEQFF. The CDR3 nucleotides are TGTGCCAGCAGCCAAGAGGTTTGGGACGAGGATGAGCAGTTCTTC.

The chain uses TRBV7-3 and TRBJ1-2; D gene unclear. Trimming took 3 bases from V and 4 from J, leaving 15 bases between them. The CDR3 is 15 amino acids. Per germline, CDR1 SGHTA and CDR2 FQGTGA. Here the CDR3 DNA reads TGTGCCAGCAGCTTTACGCCCGGGTCAGCCTATGGCTACACCTTC. This translates into CASSFTPGSAYGYTF. The whole variable domain, remainder taken from reference TRBV7-3 and TRBJ1-2, is GAGVSQTPSNKVTEKGKYVELRCDPISGHTALYWYRQSLGQGPEFLIYFQGTGAADDSGLPNDRFFAVRPEGSVSTLKIQRTERGDSAVYLCASSFTPGSAYGYTFGSGTRLTVV.

The chain recombines TRBV5-6 with TRBJ1-4, with D perhaps TRBD1 (5 bases). Trimming pared 5 bases from V and 10 bases from J, leaving 15 bases between. Germline V gene sequence: CDR1 SGHDT, CDR2 YYEEEE. CDR3 length equals 13 residues. CDR3 bases: TGTGCCAGCAGGCTAACCCTTCAGGGAAAACTGTTTTTT. It is translated as CASRLTLQGKLFF.

J is TRBJ1-4 and V is TRBV19; D is unclear. Germline V lookup: CDR1 LNHDA, CDR2 SQIVND (reference sequence). V lost 6 bases, J lost 7 bases, and 9 bases lay in between. The CDR3 loop spans 12 amino acids. The CDR3 reads CASRIRGEKLFF. CDR3 DNA sequence: TGTGCCAGTAGGATCCGAGGTGAAAAACTGTTTTTT.

The chain links TRBV7-2 to TRBJ2-7; D is possibly TRBD1 (5 bases). The CDR3 loop spans 14 amino acids. Trimming took 2 bases from V and 6 from J, leaving 14 bases between them. Germline-derived CDR1 and CDR2 are SGHTA and FQGNSA. CDR3 in amino acids: CASSLFDSLSEQYF. Here the CDR3 DNA reads TGTGCCAGCAGCTTATTTGACAGTTTGAGCGAGCAGTACTTC.

The V call is TRBV7-9, the J call TRBJ1-5, with 11 bases that match TRBD1. V gave up 4 bases and J gave up 6 bases; unmatched junction bases: 5. The CDR3 extends over 15 amino acids. Germline V gives CDR1 SEHNR, CDR2 FQNEAQ (reference sequence). The CDR3 here is CASSYGQGAAQPQHF. CDR3 DNA sequence: TGTGCCAGCAGCTACGGACAGGGGGCGGCTCAGCCCCAGCATTTT.

The V and J genes are TRBV4-2 and TRBJ2-3; 9 nucleotides agree with TRBD1. Germline CDR1 reads LGHNA; CDR2 reads YNFKEQ. The CDR3 extends over 15 amino acids. V was clipped by 4 bases and J by 5 bases; unmatched bases: 7. The CDR3 bases are TGTGCCAGCAGCCGGGACAGGGAGTGGGAAGATACGCAGTATTTT. It translates to CASSRDREWEDTQYF.

The rearrangement links TRBV9 to TRBJ2-1; TRBD2 is a possible D gene (6 bases). V lost 4 bases, J lost 4 bases, and 18 bases lay in between. Looked up from germline, CDR1 is SGDLS and CDR2 is YYNGEE. This CDR3 spans 16 amino acids. The CDR3 protein is CASSFPQAGPYNEQFF. In nucleotides, the CDR3 is TGTGCCAGCAGCTTCCCTCAAGCGGGCCCATACAATGAGCAGTTCTTC.

The V and J genes are TRBV11-2 and TRBJ1-1; D uncertain. The germline gives CDR1 SGHAT, CDR2 FQNNGV. There are 11 residues in the CDR3. V was shortened by 1 base and J by 7 bases, with 4 bases between the two germline ends. The CDR3 DNA is TGTGCCAGCAGCTTAGCTGTTGAAGCTTTCTTT. Its translation: CASSLAVEAFF.

The chain joins TRBV7-3 to TRBJ1-1, with D uncertain. Trimming shortened V by 5 bases and J by 1 base, and 8 bases separated the two germline ends. Germline CDR1 is SGHTA and CDR2 is FQGTGA. The CDR3 covers 13 residues. The CDR3 DNA follows: TGTGCCAGCAGCCTAGCGAGGAACACTGAAGCTTTCTTT. It yields the protein CASSLARNTEAFF.

The chain links TRBV9 to TRBJ2-7, with 11 bases that match TRBD2. Germline values: CDR1 SGDLS, CDR2 YYNGEE. V was pared by 2 bases and J by 2 bases, with 3 bases of the junction left unmatched. This CDR3 spans 15 amino acids. This CDR3 is CASSVDSGGAYEQYF. For the CDR3, the DNA is TGTGCCAGCAGCGTCGATAGCGGGGGGGCCTACGAGCAGTACTTC.

This sequence joins TRBV28 and TRBJ2-2; D not resolved. Germline V lookup: CDR1 MDHEN, CDR2 SYDVKM. The CDR3 loop spans 16 amino acids. V was cut by 7 bases and J by 4 bases, with 19 bases left in between. The CDR3: CASTQRGEGITGELFF. The CDR3 coding sequence is TGTGCCAGCACCCAGCGTGGGGAAGGTATCACCGGGGAGCTGTTTTTT.

The chain uses TRBV6-5 and TRBJ1-6; TRBD1 matches at 7 bases. The CDR3 has 15 amino acids. The germline V gene encodes CDR1 MNHEY and CDR2 SVGAGI. V lost 0 bases, J lost 8 bases, and 4 bases stayed unmatched. The CDR3 is CASSYSTGADSPLHF. The CDR3 DNA reads TGTGCCAGCAGTTACTCAACAGGGGCCGATTCACCCCTCCACTTT.

The J gene is TRBJ1-1, the V gene TRBV15; D may be TRBD1 (6 bases). Germline CDR1 reads LNHNV; CDR2 reads YYDKDF (reference sequence). Trimming cost V 3 bases and J 0 bases, with 14 bases left between them. The CDR3 consists of 16 residues. This CDR3 reads CATSRGLDSVNTEAFF. The CDR3 coding sequence is TGTGCCACCAGCAGGGGTTTGGACAGCGTGAACACTGAAGCTTTCTTT.